A single sample is the source of the 27 T cell receptor beta chains below, sequenced in a study of Graves' ophthalmopathy and Graves' hyperthyroidism. Amplification of TCR beta CDR3 regions used RNA transcripts. First-round RT-PCR used HTBI primers; second-round multiplex PCR followed. MiXCR, applied by TCRdb to the multiplex PCR reads, yields one record per CDR3 protein. Of approximately 210,000 distinct CDR3 sequences detected, about a fifth appear once; the ten largest clones hold 35% to 55%. Sequencing input: peripheral blood. These receptors were collected from a woman aged 50 to 60 with Graves' ophthalmopathy.

This sequence joins TRBV7-3 and TRBJ2-5; D unresolved. CDR3 size: 14 residues. The germline V gene has CDR1 SGHTA and CDR2 FQGTGA. V was pared by 1 base and J by 5 bases, with 11 bases between. CDR3 in amino acids: CASSLNPLGETQYF. The CDR3, as DNA: TGTGCCAGCAGCTTAAACCCCCTCGGGGAGACCCAGTACTTC.

This clonotype has ten or more counts. V gene TRBV6-1 combines with J gene TRBJ2-7; TRBD2 aligns across 8 bases. V dropped 2 bases and J dropped 4; count of bases not matched to a gene: 13. The CDR3 spans 17 residues. The germline V gene encodes CDR1 MNHNS and CDR2 SASEGT. CDR3 loop: CASSESRGGYPRYEQYF. CDR3 bases: TGTGCCAGCAGTGAATCTCGCGGGGGGTACCCTAGGTACGAGCAGTACTTC.

This clonotype was counted between two and nine times. V usage is TRBV7-9 and J usage is TRBJ2-4; TRBD2 matches at 12 bases. This CDR3 has 15 amino acids. CDR1 is SEHNR, CDR2 FQNEAQ, per germline (reference sequence). Trimming removed 6 bases from V and 9 bases from J; junction bases left unmatched: 9. This CDR3 reads CASSRTSGERGIQYF. CDR3 DNA: TGTGCCAGCAGTCGGACTAGCGGGGAGAGGGGCATTCAGTACTTC.

The chain joins TRBV27 to TRBJ1-5, with 8 bases fitting TRBD1. The CDR3 is 13 residues long. V shed 8 bases, J shed 10 bases, and the junction held 10 bases outside the gene matches. Germline lookup yields CDR1 MNHEY and CDR2 SMNVEV (reference sequence). CDR3 protein: CASGWTGRVPQHF. For the CDR3, the DNA is TGTGCCAGCGGATGGACAGGGCGCGTCCCCCAGCATTTT.

This clonotype was counted many times. The chain has TRBV18 and TRBJ2-7, with 8 bases aligning to TRBD2. Losses at the gene ends were 6 bases for V and 5 bases for J; bases not matched to a gene: 9. Looked up from germline, CDR1 is KGHSH and CDR2 is LQKENI. The CDR3 sequence is 14 residues long. In DNA, the CDR3 is TGTGCCAGCTCCCGGACTAGCCGAAGCGACGAGCAGTACTTC. It is translated as CASSRTSRSDEQYF.

In this sample, this clonotype turned up many times. This chain joins TRBV11-2 and TRBJ2-2, with D possibly being TRBD2 (6 bases). The V and J ends lost 5 bases and 0 bases respectively, with 13 bases between them. The CDR3 totals 16 residues. Per germline, CDR1 SGHAT and CDR2 FQNNGV. The CDR3 bases are TGTGCCAGCAGCCTGAGTAGCGGAACGAACACCGGGGAGCTGTTTTTT. Translating gives CASSLSSGTNTGELFF.

In this sample, this clonotype turned up many times. The V and J genes are TRBV6-5 and TRBJ1-6; the match to TRBD1 covers 7 bases. Per germline, CDR1 MNHEY and CDR2 SVGAGI. V was pared by 2 bases and J by 0 bases, with 7 bases of the junction left unmatched. The CDR3 is made up of 18 amino acids. The CDR3 spells CASSYAQGDSSYNSPLHF. As DNA, the CDR3 is TGTGCCAGCAGTTACGCTCAGGGGGATAGCTCCTATAATTCACCCCTCCACTTT.

This clonotype has ten or more counts. This chain connects TRBV20-1 to TRBJ1-5; the D gene is possibly TRBD1 (6 bases). The CDR3 consists of 13 residues. CDR1 is DFQATT, CDR2 SNEGSKA, per germline (reference sequence). V was shortened by 6 bases and J by 7 bases, with 16 bases between the two germline ends. CDR3 in DNA: TGCAGTGCCCGAGAGGGGGGGGGCCAGCCCCAGCATTTT. It encodes CSAREGGGQPQHF.

The chain employs TRBV18 and TRBJ1-3; 7 bases match TRBD1. This CDR3 has 15 amino acids. V trimming: 3 bases; J trimming: 5 bases; junction bases outside the gene matches: 7. CDR1 KGHSH and CDR2 LQKENI come from the germline V gene. The DNA of the CDR3 is TGTGCCAGCTCACCGACGACAGGGTCTAGAAACACCATATATTTT. The encoded protein is CASSPTTGSRNTIYF.

This clonotype was observed at least ten times. The chain's CDR3 is CASTQGRNTEAFF. CDR3 nucleotide sequence: TGTGCCAGCACCCAGGGGAGAAACACTGAAGCTTTCTTT. This chain connects TRBV6-1 to TRBJ1-1; D may be TRBD1 (6 bases). Germline V gene sequence: CDR1 MNHNS, CDR2 SASEGT. The ends were cut back, 7 bases at V and 2 bases at J, with 11 bases in the middle. This CDR3 spans 13 amino acids.

In its sample, this clonotype was seen many times. J is TRBJ2-4 and V is TRBV6-5, with a tentative D call TRBD2 (6 bases). This CDR3 region has 16 residues. The V gene lost 2 bases and the J gene lost 6 bases, with 17 bases spanning the gap. Germline assignment: CDR1 MNHEY and CDR2 SVGAGI. This CDR3 reads CASSYEDGAGGNIQYF. The CDR3, as DNA: TGTGCCAGCAGTTACGAGGACGGGGCCGGGGGAAACATTCAGTACTTC.

The J gene is TRBJ1-5, the V gene TRBV4-3; D is undetermined. Germline CDR1 reads LGHNA; CDR2 reads YSLEER. Trimming cost V 1 base and J 0 bases, with 7 bases left between them. This CDR3 has 15 amino acids. CDR3 protein: CASSQVKDSNQPQHF. The DNA for the CDR3 is TGCGCCAGCAGCCAAGTGAAGGATAGCAATCAGCCCCAGCATTTT.

This chain's CDR3 is CASSKIMTAVGELFF. As DNA, the CDR3 is TGTGCCAGCAGCAAAATCATGACGGCGGTCGGGGAGCTGTTTTTT. V usage is TRBV6-1 and J usage is TRBJ2-2; D gene unclear. The CDR3 covers 15 residues. With 6 bases removed from V and 7 bases from J, the gap between germline ends came to 18 bases. Looked up from germline, CDR1 is MNHNS and CDR2 is SASEGT.

This clonotype was observed at least ten times. The J gene is TRBJ2-7, the V gene TRBV7-9, with a possible D match to TRBD2 (5 bases). Germline lookup yields CDR1 SEHNR and CDR2 FQNEAQ (reference sequence). The CDR3 is 15 residues long. V was trimmed by 1 base and J by 5 bases, leaving 15 bases between them. The CDR3 bases are TGTGCCAGCAGCTTAGACGGACTCCCAGGCGACGAGCAGTACTTC. This translates into CASSLDGLPGDEQYF.

This clonotype was counted at least ten times. The V call is TRBV9, the J call TRBJ2-1; D is uncertain. Trimming cost V 7 bases and J 9 bases, with 14 bases left between them. The CDR3 is 12 residues long. The germline V gene has CDR1 SGDLS and CDR2 YYNGEE. In DNA, the CDR3 is TGTGCCAGCGGACCAAATTTGGGTGAGCAGTTCTTC. Its translation is CASGPNLGEQFF.

This chain joins TRBV20-1 and TRBJ2-1, with 9 bases aligning to TRBD2. Germline assignment: CDR1 DFQATT and CDR2 SNEGSKA (reference sequence). J lost 5 bases, V lost 2 bases, and 19 bases had no gene match. There are 19 residues in the CDR3. CDR3 DNA sequence: TGCAGTGCTAGAAAGCTTGTCGGAATTGCGGGAGGGCCCGACAATGAGCAGTTCTTC. It translates to CSARKLVGIAGGPDNEQFF.

This clonotype has ten or more counts. This rearrangement joins TRBV6-1 to TRBJ2-7, with D perhaps TRBD1 (6 bases). V gave up 2 bases and J gave up 6 bases, with 11 bases separating them. Germline V gives CDR1 MNHNS, CDR2 SASEGT. This CDR3 spans 13 amino acids. In DNA form, the CDR3 reads TGTGCCAGCAGTGAAAACAGGGTGGGCGAGCAGTACTTC. Translated: CASSENRVGEQYF.

The V and J genes are TRBV28 and TRBJ1-2; D call uncertain. Germline V CDR1 and CDR2: MDHEN, SYDVKM. Trimming took 5 bases from V and 4 from J, leaving 8 bases between them. There are 12 residues in the CDR3. Written as DNA, the CDR3 is TGTGCCAGCAGTCCCCGTCCCTATGGCTACACCTTC. This gives the protein CASSPRPYGYTF.

V is TRBV12-3 or TRBV12-4 and J is TRBJ1-1, with D possibly being TRBD1 (5 bases). The CDR3 totals 13 residues. Trimming removed 6 bases from V and 2 bases from J, with 10 bases in between. Here the CDR3 DNA reads TGTGCCAGCAGCGACAGCGTAAACACTGAAGCTTTCTTT. It specifies CASSDSVNTEAFF.

Many counts were recorded for this clonotype. The chain employs TRBV12-3 or TRBV12-4 and TRBJ1-1; D is undetermined. Trimming shortened V by 5 bases and J by 1 base, and 8 bases separated the two germline ends. This CDR3 has 13 residues. CDR3 sequence: CASSRAPNTEAFF. CDR3 in DNA: TGTGCCAGCAGTAGAGCCCCGAACACTGAAGCTTTCTTT.

J is TRBJ2-7 and V is TRBV29-1; 7 bases line up with TRBD1. CDR1 is SQVTM and CDR2 is ANQGSEA in the germline V gene. The CDR3 runs 14 residues. V gave up 4 bases and J gave up 4 bases; unmatched junction bases: 10. The CDR3 DNA is TGCAGCGTTGCCCCCTTCGACAGGGAGTACGAGCAGTACTTC. This encodes CSVAPFDREYEQYF.

Concerning this clonotype itself: A read error is possible here, since a much larger clone lies one base away. This rearrangement joins TRBV24-1 to TRBJ1-5, with TRBD1 matching 10 bases. Germline CDR1 and CDR2: KGHDR and SFDVKD. There are 17 residues in the CDR3. Losses at the gene ends were 4 bases for V and 3 bases for J; bases not matched to a gene: 8. DNA for the CDR3: TGTGCCACCAGTGAGGCCGGGACAGGGGCACTCAATCAGCCCCAGCATTTT. Its translation: CATSEAGTGALNQPQHF.

Many counts were recorded for this clonotype. The rearrangement joins TRBV7-2 to TRBJ2-5; no reliable D call. This CDR3 contains 11 residues. Per the germline V gene, CDR1 is SGHTA and CDR2 is FQGNSA. V lost 5 bases to trimming and J lost 2 bases, with 3 bases between them. The CDR3 is CASSQQETQYF. The DNA of the CDR3 is TGTGCCAGCAGCCAACAAGAGACCCAGTACTTC.

This clonotype appeared many times. The J gene is TRBJ2-7, the V gene TRBV7-9; D is uncertain. The V end lost 5 bases, the J end lost 1 base, and 9 bases lay between the germline ends. Germline assignment: CDR1 SEHNR and CDR2 FQNEAQ (reference sequence). This CDR3 spans 13 amino acids. The CDR3 bases are TGTGCCAGCAGCCAACTGGGTTCCTACGAGCAGTACTTC. Its translation is CASSQLGSYEQYF.

This clonotype was recorded at least ten times. V and J are TRBV27 and TRBJ1-1; 9 positions match TRBD1. The CDR3 has 15 residues. V dropped 8 bases and J dropped 5; count of bases not matched to a gene: 12. Germline V gene sequence: CDR1 MNHEY, CDR2 SMNVEV (reference sequence). In DNA, the CDR3 is TGTGCCAGCCTGGGGAACAGGGGGCCAGGGACTGAAGCTTTCTTT. It is translated as CASLGNRGPGTEAFF.

This clonotype was detected many times. The rearrangement uses TRBV12-3 or TRBV12-4 and TRBJ1-1, with D tentatively TRBD1 (6 bases). Trimming took off 4 bases at V and 0 bases at J, with 9 bases between the two ends. This CDR3 has 14 amino acids. CDR3 sequence: CASSYRAMNTEAFF. The CDR3 coding sequence is TGTGCCAGCAGTTACAGGGCCATGAACACTGAAGCTTTCTTT.

This clonotype has a count of ten or more. The genes are TRBV2 and TRBJ2-5; D remains unclear. The length of the CDR3 is 12 residues. Germline V gene sequence: CDR1 SNHLY, CDR2 FYNNEI. V lost 3 bases and J lost 4, with 6 bases in between. The DNA for the CDR3 is TGTGCCAGCAGTGAGTCGCGAGAGACCCAGTACTTC. Its protein product is CASSESRETQYF.